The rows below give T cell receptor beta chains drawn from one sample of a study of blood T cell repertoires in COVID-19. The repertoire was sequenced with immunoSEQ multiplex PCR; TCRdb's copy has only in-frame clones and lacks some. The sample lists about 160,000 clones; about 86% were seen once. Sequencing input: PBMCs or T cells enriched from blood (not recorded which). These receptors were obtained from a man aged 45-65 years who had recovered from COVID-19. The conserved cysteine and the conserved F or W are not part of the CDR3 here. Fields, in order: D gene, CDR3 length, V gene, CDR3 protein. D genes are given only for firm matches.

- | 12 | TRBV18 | ASSPTGSTDTQY
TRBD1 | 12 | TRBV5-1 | ASSAGQRNYGYT
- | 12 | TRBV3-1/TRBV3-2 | ASSPALARQTQY
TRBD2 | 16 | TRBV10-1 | ASSESGTSGGDYNEQF
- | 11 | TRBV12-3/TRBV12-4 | ASRWTDNQPQH
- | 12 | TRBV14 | ASSQGQGADTQY
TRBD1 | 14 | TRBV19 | ASSIGDRGLNQPQH
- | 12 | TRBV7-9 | ASSPWGADNEQF
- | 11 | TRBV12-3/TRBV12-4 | ASSTNRAHEQY
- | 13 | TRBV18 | ASSPVGGSGNTIY
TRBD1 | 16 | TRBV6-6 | ASSPRVGGSGSYNEQF
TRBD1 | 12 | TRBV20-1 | SASRGGTNEKLF
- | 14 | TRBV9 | ASSVERYRDRDEQY
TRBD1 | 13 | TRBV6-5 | ASRRRQGAYNEQF
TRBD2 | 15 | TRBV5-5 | ASSLAASSGGSYEQY
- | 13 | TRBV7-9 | ASSLVETTNEKLF
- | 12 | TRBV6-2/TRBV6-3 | ASSYRAGERAQY
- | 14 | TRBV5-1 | ASSLAAAGANSPLH
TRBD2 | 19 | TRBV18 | ASSPAWFETSGPRSYNEQF
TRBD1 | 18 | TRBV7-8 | ASSLAATIKGASDNYGYT
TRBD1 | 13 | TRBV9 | ASSSDRVDNSPLH
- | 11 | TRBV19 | ASKGVGTGELF
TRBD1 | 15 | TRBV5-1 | ASSPGQDLSGANVLT
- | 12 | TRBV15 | ATSGGQVNSPLH
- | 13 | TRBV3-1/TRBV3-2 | ASSRYVLSGNEQF
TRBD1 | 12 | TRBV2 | ASIRQGLNTEAF
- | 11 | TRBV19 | ASSIDFFYEQY
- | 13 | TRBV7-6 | ASSLQSSYNSPLH
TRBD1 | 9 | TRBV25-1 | ASSETGFYT
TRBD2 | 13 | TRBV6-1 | ASSEDERGGYEQY
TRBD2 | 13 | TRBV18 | ASSPGSGGQETQY
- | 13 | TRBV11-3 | ASTHLAGGNTEAF
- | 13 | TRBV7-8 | ASSLSRGSSQPQH
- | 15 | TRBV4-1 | ASSQDSRRGTGNTIY
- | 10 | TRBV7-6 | ASSPGQYEQY
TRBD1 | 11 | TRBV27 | ASRLSGGYEQY
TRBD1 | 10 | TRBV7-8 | ASSPGQGKSF
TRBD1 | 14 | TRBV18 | ASSPRTGGITDTQY
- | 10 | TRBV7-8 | ASSPEYTEAF
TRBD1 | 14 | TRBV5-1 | ASSLRGQGGTGELF
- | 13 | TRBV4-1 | ASSQAGINTGELF
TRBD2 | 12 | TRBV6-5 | ASSTYSGAYEQY
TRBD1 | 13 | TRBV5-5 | ASSLGGQGNTEAF
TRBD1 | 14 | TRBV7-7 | ASSLGTGLAYNEQF
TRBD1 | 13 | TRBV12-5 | ASGLADRGGQPQH
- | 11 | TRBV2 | ASNPDIRQPQH
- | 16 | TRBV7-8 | ASSLEGVKPSYNSPLH